Presented here are 17 T cell receptor beta chains from one specimen sequenced in a study of human T cells and chemical hapten exposure. Time point denoted: patch test 2, 6 weeks after DPC sensitization. This sample's treatment: therapeutic diphenylcyclopropenone sensitization with weekly scalp DPC. In TCRdb, the RACE reads were re-called with MiXCR into one record per CDR3 protein. The sample carries tens of thousands of distinct CDR3 sequences, 8.5% to 10% recorded once. This specimen consisted of whole blood, obtained in connection with sensitization to the hapten diphenylcyclopropenone (DPC). The receptor set was obtained from a woman aged 50 to 65 with alopecia areata. Some clones in this sample may be carry-over from other donors' samples.

This clonotype was picked up many times. The V call is TRBV9, the J call TRBJ2-4; TRBD1 agrees at 10 bases. The germline CDR1 and CDR2 sequences are SGDLS and YYNGEE. Germline trimming cut 3 bases from V and 2 bases from J; bases unmatched to any gene: 5. This CDR3 has 16 residues. The CDR3 here is CASSAGTGVTKNIQYF. The DNA for the CDR3 is TGTGCCAGCAGCGCTGGGACAGGGGTAACCAAAAACATTCAGTACTTC.

The V gene is TRBV4-1, the J gene TRBJ2-1; D unresolved. The CDR3 is made up of 14 amino acids. The V end lost 3 bases, the J end lost 5 bases, and 11 bases lay between the germline ends. In germline, CDR1 is MGHRA, CDR2 YSYEKL. CDR3 sequence: CASSHQPADNEQFF. CDR3 sequence (DNA): TGCGCCAGCAGCCATCAGCCAGCCGACAATGAGCAGTTCTTC.

This clonotype has just a few counts. V is TRBV3-1 and J is TRBJ2-3, with D possibly TRBD2 on 5 matching bases. From germline, CDR1 is LGHDT and CDR2 YNNKEL (reference sequence). V dropped 4 bases and J dropped 7 bases, with 18 bases sitting between them. The CDR3 totals 15 residues. The CDR3 DNA is TGTGCCAGCAGCCTGACTTTTACTTCGGGGAATACGCAGTATTTT. As protein: CASSLTFTSGNTQYF.

This clonotype showed up many times. The chain couples TRBV6-5 to TRBJ1-3, with D unresolved. CDR1 and CDR2 from the germline V gene are MNHEY and SVGAGI. V was pared by 4 bases and J by 0 bases, with 4 bases between. The CDR3 covers 13 residues. DNA of the CDR3: TGTGCCAGCAGTTGGGGCTCTGGAAACACCATATATTTT. Translating gives CASSWGSGNTIYF.

The chain combines TRBV6-1 with TRBJ1-6; D is ambiguous. Between the trimmed V and J ends, which lost 6 bases and 9 bases, there was a span of 6 bases. CDR3 length: 11 residues. Germline assignment: CDR1 MNHNS and CDR2 SASEGT. The CDR3 nucleotides are TGTGCCAGCAGCGGAGGTTCACCCCTCCACTTT. It translates to CASSGGSPLHF.

This clonotype occurred a few times. The chain is built from TRBV5-1 and TRBJ2-7; 8 nucleotides agree with TRBD1. The CDR3 spans 14 residues. V shed 2 bases, J shed 6 bases, and the junction held 7 bases outside the gene matches. Germline CDR1 reads SGHRS; CDR2 reads YFSETQ. The CDR3 loop is CASSLRAGGSEQYF. The CDR3 nucleotides read TGCGCCAGCAGCTTAAGGGCAGGGGGCAGCGAGCAGTACTTC. The full variable domain, its missing parts supplied by reference TRBV5-1 and TRBJ2-7, is KAGVTQTPRYLIKTRGQQVTLSCSPISGHRSVSWYQQTPGQGLQFLFEYFSETQRNKGNFPGRFSGRQFSNSRSEMNVSTLELGDSALYLCASSLRAGGSEQYFGPGTRLTVT.

This clonotype was recorded many times. V is TRBV10-3 and J is TRBJ2-7; D might be TRBD1 (6 bases). The CDR3 length is 14 residues. V dropped 4 bases and J dropped 1 base, with 11 bases sitting between them. The germline CDR1 and CDR2 sequences are ENHRY and SYGVKD. The CDR3 region has the DNA TGTGCCATCAGTGTGGACAGACTTTCCTACGAGCAGTACTTC. Residues: CAISVDRLSYEQYF.

This clonotype was detected ten times or more. The chain links TRBV5-1 to TRBJ1-6; no reliable D call. The CDR3 loop spans 17 amino acids. The germline V gene encodes CDR1 SGHRS and CDR2 YFSETQ. V was cut by 3 bases and J by 0 bases, with 13 bases left in between. The CDR3 coding sequence is TGCGCCAGCAGCTCCGAAGGCTTAAGCTCCTATAATTCACCCCTCCACTTT. It codes for CASSSEGLSSYNSPLHF.

This clonotype was counted many times. The chain uses TRBV24-1 and TRBJ1-1, with 7 bases identical to TRBD1. This CDR3 contains 12 residues. From germline, CDR1 is KGHDR and CDR2 SFDVKD. Trimming cost V 4 bases and J 9 bases; bases outside gene matches: 4. CDR3 sequence reads: CATSEEGAQAFF. The CDR3 DNA reads TGTGCCACCAGTGAGGAGGGGGCTCAAGCTTTCTTT.

The chain uses TRBV2 and TRBJ2-1; 10 nucleotides agree with TRBD2. The germline gives CDR1 SNHLY, CDR2 FYNNEI. The CDR3 has 13 residues. V lost 8 bases, J lost 4 bases, and 2 bases stayed unmatched. The CDR3 spells CASRTSGYNEQFF. In DNA form, the CDR3 reads TGTGCCAGCCGGACTAGCGGTTACAATGAGCAGTTCTTC.

Only a few counts were recorded for this clonotype. The chain combines TRBV20-1 with TRBJ1-1, with unresolved D. The CDR3 spans 12 residues. The germline gives CDR1 DFQATT, CDR2 SNEGSKA (reference sequence). Trimming shortened V by 4 bases and J by 1 base, and 7 bases separated the two germline ends. DNA of the CDR3: TGCAGTGCTACCCGACCGAACACTGAAGCTTTCTTT. Its translation is CSATRPNTEAFF.

The J gene is TRBJ1-2, the V gene TRBV29-1; D perhaps matches TRBD1 (6 bases). This CDR3 comprises 16 residues. The V end lost 2 bases, the J end lost 4 bases, and 20 bases lay between the germline ends. The V gene's germline CDR1 is SQVTM and CDR2 ANQGSEA. DNA for the CDR3: TGCAGCGTTGAAACCTCCTTGGCGGGGGCACCCTATGGCTACACCTTC. Translating gives CSVETSLAGAPYGYTF.

This clonotype was seen at least ten times. The chain is built from TRBV3-1 and TRBJ1-6; D might be TRBD1 (6 bases). V shed 4 bases and J shed 9 bases, with 16 bases lying between them. The germline CDR1 and CDR2 sequences are LGHDT and YNNKEL (reference sequence). The CDR3 length is 15 residues. The CDR3: CASSPWTEVGSPLHF. The CDR3 region has the DNA TGTGCCAGCAGCCCCTGGACAGAGGTTGGTTCACCCCTCCACTTT.

This clonotype was recorded at least ten times. This chain uses TRBV28 with TRBJ1-5; TRBD1 agrees at 9 bases. The CDR3 runs 18 residues. The germline CDR1 and CDR2 sequences are MDHEN and SYDVKM. V lost 0 bases, J lost 1 base, and 7 bases stayed unmatched. The CDR3 loop is CASSLWGTGTGSNQPQHF. DNA of the CDR3: TGTGCCAGCAGTTTATGGGGGACCGGGACAGGGAGCAATCAGCCCCAGCATTTT.

This clonotype was counted at least ten times. The gene calls are TRBV20-1 and TRBJ1-2, with TRBD1 as a possible D gene (6 bases). The germline gives CDR1 DFQATT, CDR2 SNEGSKA (reference sequence). The V end was cut by 2 bases, the J end by 2 bases, with 24 bases between. The CDR3 covers 18 residues. The CDR3 bases are TGCAGTGCTAGATTGCAGGGGAGACAGACGTCGGGCAACTATGGCTACACCTTC. It is translated as CSARLQGRQTSGNYGYTF.

This clonotype was counted many times. In DNA form, the CDR3 reads TGTGCCAGCAGCCAAGGATCCAAGGGGACCTACGAGCAGTACTTC. Translating gives CASSQGSKGTYEQYF. The rearrangement joins TRBV3-1 to TRBJ2-7; tentatively, D is TRBD1 (5 bases). This CDR3 contains 15 residues. Between the trimmed V and J ends, which lost 1 base and 2 bases, there was a span of 12 bases. In germline, CDR1 is LGHDT, CDR2 YNNKEL (reference sequence).

In its sample, this clonotype was seen a few times. The chain joins TRBV14 to TRBJ2-7; D might be TRBD2 (5 bases). The CDR3 runs to 17 residues. V was clipped by 1 base and J by 0 bases, with 16 bases between them. CDR1 is SGHDN and CDR2 is FVKESK in the germline V gene. The chain's CDR3 is CASSQGILAKDSYEQYF. The CDR3 coding sequence is TGTGCCAGCAGCCAAGGGATATTAGCGAAAGACTCCTACGAGCAGTACTTC. The full variable domain, its missing parts supplied by reference TRBV14 and TRBJ2-7, is EAGVTQFPSHSVIEKGQTVTLRCDPISGHDNLYWYRRVMGKEIKFLLHFVKESKQDESGMPNNRFLAERTGGTYSTLKVQPAELEDSGVYFCASSQGILAKDSYEQYFGPGTRLTVT.